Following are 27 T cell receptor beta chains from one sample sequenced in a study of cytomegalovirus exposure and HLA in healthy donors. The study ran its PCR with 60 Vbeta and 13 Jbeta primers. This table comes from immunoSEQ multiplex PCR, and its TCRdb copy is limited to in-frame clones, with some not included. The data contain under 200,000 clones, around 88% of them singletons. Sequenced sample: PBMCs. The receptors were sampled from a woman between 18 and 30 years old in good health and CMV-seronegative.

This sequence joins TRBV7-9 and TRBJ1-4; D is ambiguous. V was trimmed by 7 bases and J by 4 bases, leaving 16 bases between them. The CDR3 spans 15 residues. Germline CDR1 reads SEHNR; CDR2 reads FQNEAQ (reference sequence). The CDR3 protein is CASTQRGDLNEKLFF. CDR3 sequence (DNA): TGTGCCAGCACCCAACGTGGAGACCTTAATGAAAAACTGTTTTTT.

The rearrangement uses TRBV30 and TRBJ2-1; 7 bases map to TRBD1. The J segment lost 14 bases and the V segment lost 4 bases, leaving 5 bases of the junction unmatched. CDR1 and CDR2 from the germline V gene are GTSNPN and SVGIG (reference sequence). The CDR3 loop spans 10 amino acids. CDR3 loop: CAWKGTGEFF. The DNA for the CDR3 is TGTGCCTGGAAAGGTACAGGGGAGTTCTTC. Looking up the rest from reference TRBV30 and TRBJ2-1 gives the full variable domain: SQTIHQWPATLVQPVGSPLSLECTVEGTSNPNLYWYRQAAGRGLQLLFYSVGIGQISSEVPQNLSASRPQDRQFILSSKKLLLSDSGFYLCAWKGTGEFFGPGTRLTVL.

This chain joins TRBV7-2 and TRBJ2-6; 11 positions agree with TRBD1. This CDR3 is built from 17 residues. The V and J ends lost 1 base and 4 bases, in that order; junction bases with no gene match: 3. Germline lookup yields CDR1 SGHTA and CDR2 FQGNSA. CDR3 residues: CASSLGTGGSGANVLTF. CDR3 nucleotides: TGTGCCAGCAGCTTAGGGACAGGGGGCTCCGGGGCCAACGTCCTGACTTTC.

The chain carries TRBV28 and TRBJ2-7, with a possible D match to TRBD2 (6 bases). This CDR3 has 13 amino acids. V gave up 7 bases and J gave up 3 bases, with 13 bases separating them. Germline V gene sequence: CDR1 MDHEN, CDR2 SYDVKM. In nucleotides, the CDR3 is TGTGCCAGCACCCTGCGGGGATTCTACGAGCAGTACTTC. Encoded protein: CASTLRGFYEQYF.

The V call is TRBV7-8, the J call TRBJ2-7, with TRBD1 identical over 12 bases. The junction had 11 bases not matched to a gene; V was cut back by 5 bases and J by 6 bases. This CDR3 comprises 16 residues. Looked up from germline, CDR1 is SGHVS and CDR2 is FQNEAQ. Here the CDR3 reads CASSSRDRGLPGEQYF. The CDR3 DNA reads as TGTGCCAGCAGCAGCCGGGACAGGGGGCTCCCAGGCGAGCAGTACTTC.

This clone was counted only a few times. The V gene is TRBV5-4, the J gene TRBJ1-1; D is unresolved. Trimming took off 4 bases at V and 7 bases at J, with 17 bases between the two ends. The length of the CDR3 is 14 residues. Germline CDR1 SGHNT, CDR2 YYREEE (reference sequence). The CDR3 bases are TGTGCCAGCAGCCGAGCAATGGTGAACGGTGAAGCTTTCTTT. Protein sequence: CASSRAMVNGEAFF.

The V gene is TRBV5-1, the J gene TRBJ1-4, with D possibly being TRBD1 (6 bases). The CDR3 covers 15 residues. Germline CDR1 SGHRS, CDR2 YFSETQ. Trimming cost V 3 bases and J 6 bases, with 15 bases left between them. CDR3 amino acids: CASSSSRGAYEKLFF. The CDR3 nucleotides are TGCGCCAGCAGCTCCTCGCGGGGGGCTTATGAAAAACTGTTTTTT.

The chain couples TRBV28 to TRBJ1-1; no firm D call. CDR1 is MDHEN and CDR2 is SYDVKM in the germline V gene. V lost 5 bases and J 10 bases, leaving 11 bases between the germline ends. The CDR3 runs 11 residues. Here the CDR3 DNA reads TGTGCCAGCAGTGAACCAGGAAGAGCTTTCTTT. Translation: CASSEPGRAFF.

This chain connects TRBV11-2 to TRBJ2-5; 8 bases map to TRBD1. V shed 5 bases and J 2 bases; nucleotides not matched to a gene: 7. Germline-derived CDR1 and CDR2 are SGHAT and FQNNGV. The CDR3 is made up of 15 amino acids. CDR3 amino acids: CASSLGGTGQETQYF. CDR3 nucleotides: TGTGCCAGCAGCCTAGGGGGGACAGGTCAAGAGACCCAGTACTTC.

CDR3 sequence reads: CASSPIIGTEQFF. Written as DNA, the CDR3 is TGTGCCAGCAGCCCGATCATTGGCACTGAGCAGTTCTTC. The rearrangement links TRBV7-2 to TRBJ2-1; unclear D gene. Germline V gives CDR1 SGHTA, CDR2 FQGNSA. V lost 5 bases and J lost 9, with 14 bases in between. The CDR3 is 13 amino acids.

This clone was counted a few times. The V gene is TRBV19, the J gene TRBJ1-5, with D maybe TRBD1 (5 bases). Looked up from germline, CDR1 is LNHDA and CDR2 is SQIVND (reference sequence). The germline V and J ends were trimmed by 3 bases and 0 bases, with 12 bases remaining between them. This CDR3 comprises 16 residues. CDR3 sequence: CASSIGAMFSNQPQHF. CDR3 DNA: TGTGCCAGTAGTATTGGGGCGATGTTTAGCAATCAGCCCCAGCATTTT.

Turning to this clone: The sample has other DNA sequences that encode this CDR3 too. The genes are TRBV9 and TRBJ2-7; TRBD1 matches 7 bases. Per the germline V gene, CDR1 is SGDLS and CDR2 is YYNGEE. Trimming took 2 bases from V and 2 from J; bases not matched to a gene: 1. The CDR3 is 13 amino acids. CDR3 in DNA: TGTGCCAGCAGCGTGGGACAGACCTACGAGCAGTACTTC. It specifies CASSVGQTYEQYF.

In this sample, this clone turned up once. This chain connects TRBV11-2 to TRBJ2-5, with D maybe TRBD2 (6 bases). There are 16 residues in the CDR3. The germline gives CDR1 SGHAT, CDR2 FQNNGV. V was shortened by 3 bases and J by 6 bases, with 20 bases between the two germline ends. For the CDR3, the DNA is TGTGCCAGCAGCTTCGCAGACGGGGGAGGAGTGAAGACCCAGTACTTC. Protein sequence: CASSFADGGGVKTQYF.

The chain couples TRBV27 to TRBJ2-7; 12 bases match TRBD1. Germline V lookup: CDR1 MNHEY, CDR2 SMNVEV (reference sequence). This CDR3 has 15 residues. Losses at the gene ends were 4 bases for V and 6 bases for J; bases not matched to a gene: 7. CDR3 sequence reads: CASSSGTGGLGEQYF. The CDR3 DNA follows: TGTGCCAGCAGTTCAGGGACAGGGGGCTTAGGCGAGCAGTACTTC.

DNA for the CDR3: TGTGCCAGCAGTCACGGGAGCTCCTACGAGCAGTACTTC. It translates to CASSHGSSYEQYF. V usage is TRBV27 and J usage is TRBJ2-7; maybe TRBD2 (6 bases). V lost 5 bases, J lost 0 bases, and 8 bases lay in between. This CDR3 is 13 amino acids long. Germline V gives CDR1 MNHEY, CDR2 SMNVEV (reference sequence).

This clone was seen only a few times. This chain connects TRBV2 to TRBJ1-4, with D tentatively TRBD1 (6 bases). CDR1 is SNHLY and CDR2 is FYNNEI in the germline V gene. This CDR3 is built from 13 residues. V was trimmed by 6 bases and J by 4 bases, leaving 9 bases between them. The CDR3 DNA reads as TGTGCCAGCAGCGGACAGCATAATGAAAAACTGTTTTTT. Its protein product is CASSGQHNEKLFF.

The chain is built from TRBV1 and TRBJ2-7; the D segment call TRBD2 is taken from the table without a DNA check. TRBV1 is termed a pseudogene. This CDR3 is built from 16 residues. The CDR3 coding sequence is TGCACCAGCAGCCAAGCCCCTGGCGGGAGATCCTACGAGCAGTACTTC. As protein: CTSSQAPGGRSYEQYF.

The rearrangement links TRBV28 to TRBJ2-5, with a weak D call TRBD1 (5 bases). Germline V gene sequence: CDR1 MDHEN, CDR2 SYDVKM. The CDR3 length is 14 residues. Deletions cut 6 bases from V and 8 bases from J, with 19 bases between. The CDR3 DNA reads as TGTGCCAGCAGCCCGACAGACCTCAGGGAAACCCAGTACTTC. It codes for CASSPTDLRETQYF.

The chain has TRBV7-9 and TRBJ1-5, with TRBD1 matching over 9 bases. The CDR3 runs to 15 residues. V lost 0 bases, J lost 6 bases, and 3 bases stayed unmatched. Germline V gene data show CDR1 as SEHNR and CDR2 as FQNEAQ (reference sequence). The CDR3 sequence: CASSLAGQGSQPQHF. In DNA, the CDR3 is TGTGCCAGCAGCTTAGCGGGACAGGGAAGTCAGCCCCAGCATTTT.

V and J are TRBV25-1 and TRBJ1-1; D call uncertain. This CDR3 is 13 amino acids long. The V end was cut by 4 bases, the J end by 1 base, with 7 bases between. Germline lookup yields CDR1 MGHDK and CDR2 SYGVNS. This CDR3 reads CASSVLQNTEAFF. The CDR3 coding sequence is TGTGCCAGCAGTGTCTTACAGAACACTGAAGCTTTCTTT. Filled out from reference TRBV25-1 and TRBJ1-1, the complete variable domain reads EADIYQTPRYLVIGTGKKITLECSQTMGHDKMYWYQQDPGMELHLIHYSYGVNSTEKGDLSSESTVSRIRTEHFPLTLESARPSHTSQYLCASSVLQNTEAFFGQGTRLTVV.

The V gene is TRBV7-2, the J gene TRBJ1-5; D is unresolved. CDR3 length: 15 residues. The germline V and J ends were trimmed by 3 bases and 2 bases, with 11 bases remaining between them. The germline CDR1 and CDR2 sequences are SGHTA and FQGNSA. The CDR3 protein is CASSLGRSGNQPQHF. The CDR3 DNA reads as TGTGCCAGCAGCTTGGGGAGATCGGGCAATCAGCCCCAGCATTTT. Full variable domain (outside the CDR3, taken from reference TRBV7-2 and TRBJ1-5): GAGVSQSPSNKVTEKGKDVELRCDPISGHTALYWYRQSLGQGLEFLIYFQGNSAPDKSGLPSDRFSAERTGGSVSTLTIQRTQQEDSAVYLCASSLGRSGNQPQHFGDGTRLSIL.

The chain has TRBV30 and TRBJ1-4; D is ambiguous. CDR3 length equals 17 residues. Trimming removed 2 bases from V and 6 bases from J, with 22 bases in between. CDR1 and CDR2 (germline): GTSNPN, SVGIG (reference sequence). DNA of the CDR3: TGTGCCTGGAGTTTCGGTTGGGCGGGCGCGGTTGATGAAAAACTGTTTTTT. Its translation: CAWSFGWAGAVDEKLFF.

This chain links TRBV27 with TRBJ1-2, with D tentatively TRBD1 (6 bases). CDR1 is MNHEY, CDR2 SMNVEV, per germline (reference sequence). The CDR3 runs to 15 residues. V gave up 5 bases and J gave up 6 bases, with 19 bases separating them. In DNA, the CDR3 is TGTGCCAGCAGTCGCATTCCAACAGGGATCCATGGCTACACCTTC. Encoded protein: CASSRIPTGIHGYTF.

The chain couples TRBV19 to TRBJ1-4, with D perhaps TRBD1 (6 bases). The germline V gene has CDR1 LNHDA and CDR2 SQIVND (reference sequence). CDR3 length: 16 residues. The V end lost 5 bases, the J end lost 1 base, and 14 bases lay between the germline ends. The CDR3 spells CASSLLLRGTNEKLFF. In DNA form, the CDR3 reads TGTGCCAGTAGTCTGCTCCTCAGGGGAACTAATGAAAAACTGTTTTTT.

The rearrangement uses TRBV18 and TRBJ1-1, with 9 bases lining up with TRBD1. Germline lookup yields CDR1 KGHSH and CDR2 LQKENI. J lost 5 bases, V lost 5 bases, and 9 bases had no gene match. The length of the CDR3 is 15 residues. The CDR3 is CASSSGTGHLTEAFF. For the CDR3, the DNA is TGTGCCAGCTCATCCGGGACAGGGCATTTGACTGAAGCTTTCTTT.

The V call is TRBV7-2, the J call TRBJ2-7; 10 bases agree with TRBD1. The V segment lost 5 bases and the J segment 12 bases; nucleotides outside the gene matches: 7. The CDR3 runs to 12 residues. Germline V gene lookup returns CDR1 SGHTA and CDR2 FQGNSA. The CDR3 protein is CASSATGGPAYF. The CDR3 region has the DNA TGTGCCAGCAGCGCGACAGGGGGCCCCGCGTACTTC.

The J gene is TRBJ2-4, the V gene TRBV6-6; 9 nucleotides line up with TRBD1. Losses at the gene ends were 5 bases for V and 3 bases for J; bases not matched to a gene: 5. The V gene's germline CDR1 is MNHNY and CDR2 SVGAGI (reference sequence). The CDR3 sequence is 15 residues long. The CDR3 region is CASSPWGQGKNIQYF. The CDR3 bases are TGTGCCAGCAGTCCGTGGGGACAGGGCAAAAACATTCAGTACTTC.